The 7 T cell receptor beta chains below all came from one sample that was sequenced in a study of blood T cells in healthy people across ages. Sample-barcoded 5' priming and a J-beta primer mix drove a second PCR of about 6 to 11 cycles. TCRdb re-derived calls from the 5' RACE reads in MiXCR, one entry per CDR3 protein. This sample has about 700,000 distinct CDR3 sequences; roughly 30% occur once, and the top ten carry approximately 15%. Material: blood. These receptors were taken from a woman older than 75 in good health.

This clonotype has ten or more counts. The chain has TRBV9 and TRBJ2-3; D perhaps matches TRBD1 (6 bases). The CDR3 is made up of 14 amino acids. Deletions cut 1 base from V and 4 bases from J, with 10 bases between. Germline CDR1 is SGDLS and CDR2 is YYNGEE. The CDR3 reads CASSVHGTSDTQYF. The CDR3 DNA reads as TGTGCCAGCAGCGTACACGGGACATCAGATACGCAGTATTTT. The variable domain in full, with the rest retrieved from reference TRBV9 and TRBJ2-3, is DSGVTQTPKHLITATGQRVTLRCSPRSGDLSVYWYQQSLDQGLQFLIQYYNGEERAKGNILERFSAQQFPDLHSELNLSSLELGDSALYFCASSVHGTSDTQYFGPGTRLTVL.

The V and J genes are TRBV7-2 and TRBJ2-6; TRBD2 matches at 9 bases. After removal of 4 bases from V and 0 bases from J, the junction contained 7 bases not matched to a gene. This CDR3 contains 18 residues. The germline V gene encodes CDR1 SGHTA and CDR2 FQGNSA. The CDR3, as DNA: TGTGCCAGCAGCTCCCAGGGACTAGCCATCTCTGGGGCCAACGTCCTGACTTTC. Its translation is CASSSQGLAISGANVLTF.

This clonotype was counted at least ten times. The chain is built from TRBV28 and TRBJ2-4; weak D call: TRBD2 (5 bases). The ends were cut back, 5 bases at V and 6 bases at J, with 17 bases in the middle. CDR3 length: 15 amino acids. The germline CDR1 and CDR2 sequences are MDHEN and SYDVKM. The CDR3 region is CASSRSPRASNIQYF. The CDR3 DNA reads TGTGCCAGCAGTCGTAGCCCGAGGGCCTCAAACATTCAGTACTTC. Supplemented by reference TRBV28 and TRBJ2-4, the full variable domain reads DVKVTQSSRYLVKRTGEKVFLECVQDMDHENMFWYRQDPGLGLRLIYFSYDVKMKEKGDIPEGYSVSREKKERFSLILESASTNQTSMYLCASSRSPRASNIQYFGAGTRLSVL.

This clonotype was picked up a small number of times. The chain couples TRBV7-9 to TRBJ2-2; 7 bases are shared with TRBD1. CDR3 length equals 15 residues. J lost 0 bases, V lost 6 bases, and 4 bases had no gene match. Germline CDR1 reads SEHNR; CDR2 reads FQNEAQ (reference sequence). CDR3 loop: CASRAGQANTGELFF. As DNA, the CDR3 is TGTGCCAGCAGAGCCGGACAGGCGAACACCGGGGAGCTGTTTTTT.

This clonotype was detected ten times or more. The rearrangement uses TRBV20-1 and TRBJ2-7; TRBD2 matches at 8 bases. The CDR3 contains 16 residues. Germline V lookup: CDR1 DFQATT, CDR2 SNEGSKA (reference sequence). The trim removed 4 bases at V and 5 bases at J, leaving 16 bases unmatched. CDR3 coding DNA: TGCAGTGCTATCGGGGGGGCCCGTACCCTTTACGACGAGCAGTACTTC. This translates into CSAIGGARTLYDEQYF.

A few counts support this clonotype. The V and J genes are TRBV10-3 and TRBJ2-1, with 9 positions matching TRBD1. Losses at the gene ends were 3 bases for V and 5 bases for J; bases not matched to a gene: 8. CDR1 ENHRY and CDR2 SYGVKD come from the germline V gene. The CDR3 spans 16 residues. The CDR3 DNA reads as TGTGCCATCAGTGAAGGGACAGGGAAGGGGAACAATGAGCAGTTCTTC. Amino acid sequence: CAISEGTGKGNNEQFF.

This rearrangement joins TRBV7-2 to TRBJ2-7, with 9 bases lining up with TRBD1. This CDR3 has 15 amino acids. Trimming took 3 bases from V and 4 from J; bases not matched to a gene: 7. Germline assignment: CDR1 SGHTA and CDR2 FQGNSA. CDR3: CASSLGTGPQYEQYF. Here the CDR3 DNA reads TGTGCCAGCAGCTTGGGGACAGGGCCTCAATACGAGCAGTACTTC.